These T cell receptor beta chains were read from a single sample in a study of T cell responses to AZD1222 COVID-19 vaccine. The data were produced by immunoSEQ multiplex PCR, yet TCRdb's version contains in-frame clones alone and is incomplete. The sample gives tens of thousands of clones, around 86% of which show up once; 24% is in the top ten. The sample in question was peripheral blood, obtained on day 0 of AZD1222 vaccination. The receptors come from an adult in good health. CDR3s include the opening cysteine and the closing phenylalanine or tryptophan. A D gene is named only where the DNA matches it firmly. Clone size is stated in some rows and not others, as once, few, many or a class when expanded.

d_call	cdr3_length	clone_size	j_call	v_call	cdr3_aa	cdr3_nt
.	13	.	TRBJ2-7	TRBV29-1	CSVVTGSSYEQYF	TGCAGCGTTGTGACAGGCAGCTCCTACGAGCAGTACTTC
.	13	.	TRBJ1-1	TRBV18	CASSPLTKAEAFF	TGTGCCAGCTCACCATTGACGAAGGCTGAAGCTTTCTTT
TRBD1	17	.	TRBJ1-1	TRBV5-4	CASSLNVVRDRDTEAFF	TGTGCCAGCAGCTTGAATGTCGTCAGGGACAGGGACACTGAAGCTTTCTTT
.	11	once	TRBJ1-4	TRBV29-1	CSVVRGEKLFF	TGCAGCGTTGTGCGGGGTGAAAAACTGTTTTTT
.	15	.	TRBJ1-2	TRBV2	CASRYSGGGNSGYTF	TGTGCCAGCCGCTACTCTGGGGGGGGCAACTCCGGCTACACCTTC
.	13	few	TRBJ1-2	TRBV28	CASSLLATYGYTF	TGTGCCAGCAGTTTACTGGCTACCTATGGCTACACCTTC
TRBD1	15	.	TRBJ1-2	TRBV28	CASSKTGGLSYGYTF	TGTGCCAGCAGCAAGACAGGGGGCTTGAGCTATGGCTACACCTTC
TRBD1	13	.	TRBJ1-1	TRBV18	CASSWTGGTEVFF	TGTGCCAGCTCATGGACAGGGGGCACTGAAGTTTTCTTT
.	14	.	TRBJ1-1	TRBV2	CASSPDSLNTEAFF	TGTGCCAGCAGTCCTGACAGCCTTAACACTGAAGCTTTCTTT
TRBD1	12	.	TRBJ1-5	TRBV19	CASGDREQPQHF	TGTGCCAGTGGAGACAGGGAACAGCCCCAGCATTTT
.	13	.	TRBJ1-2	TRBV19	CASSTGFNYGYTF	TGTGCCAGTAGTACAGGGTTCAACTATGGCTACACCTTC
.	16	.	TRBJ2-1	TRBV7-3	CASSFHTSHGLNEQFF	TGTGCCAGCAGCTTTCATACTAGCCATGGGCTCAATGAGCAGTTCTTC
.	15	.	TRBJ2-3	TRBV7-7	CASSSTTEFTDTQYF	TGTGCCAGCAGCTCTACAACGGAGTTCACAGATACGCAGTATTTT
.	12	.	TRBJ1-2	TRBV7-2	CASSLRTYGYTF	TGTGCCAGCAGCCTCAGGACCTATGGCTACACCTTC
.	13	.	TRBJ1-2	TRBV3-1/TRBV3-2	CASSPREGYGYTF	TGTGCCAGCAGTCCCAGGGAGGGGTATGGCTACACCTTC
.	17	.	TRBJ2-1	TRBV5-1	CASSLAGGPSPAVSQFF	TGCGCCAGCAGCTTGGCGGGGGGCCCCTCCCCCGCAGTATCTCAGTTCTTC
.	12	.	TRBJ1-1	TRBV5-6	CASSLWNTEAFF	TGTGCCAGCAGCTTGTGGAACACTGAAGCTTTCTTT
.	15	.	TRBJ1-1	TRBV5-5	CASSEGVFMNTEAFF	TGTGCCAGCAGCGAGGGGGTGTTCATGAACACTGAAGCTTTCTTT
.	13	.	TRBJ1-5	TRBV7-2	CASGRGPNQPQHF	TGTGCCAGCGGGCGGGGACCTAATCAGCCCCAGCATTTT
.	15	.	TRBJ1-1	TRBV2	CASSEARYGNTEAFF	TGTGCCAGCAGTGAAGCTAGGTACGGGAACACTGAAGCTTTCTTT
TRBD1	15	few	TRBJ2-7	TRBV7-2	CASSSKGGTGYEQYF	TGTGCCAGCAGCTCAAAAGGGGGCACCGGCTACGAGCAGTACTTC
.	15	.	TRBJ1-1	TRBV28	CASSLWMTGNTEAFF	TGTGCCAGCAGTTTATGGATGACAGGGAACACTGAAGCTTTCTTT
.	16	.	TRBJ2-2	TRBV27	CASSLQGVRLIGELFF	TGTGCCAGCAGTTTACAGGGAGTCCGGCTGATCGGGGAGCTGTTTTTT
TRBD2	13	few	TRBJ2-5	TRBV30	CAWARGVQETQYF	TGTGCCTGGGCACGGGGGGTACAAGAGACCCAGTACTTC
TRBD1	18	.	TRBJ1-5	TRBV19	CASRKSGTGFFSNQPQHF	TGTGCCAGCAGAAAATCCGGGACAGGGTTTTTTAGCAATCAGCCCCAGCATTTT
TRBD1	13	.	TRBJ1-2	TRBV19	CASSGDRVWGYTF	TGTGCCAGTAGTGGGGACAGGGTTTGGGGCTACACCTTC
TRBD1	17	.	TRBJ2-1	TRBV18	CASSPTGTGGSYNEQFF	TGTGCCAGCTCACCGACGGGGACAGGGGGTTCCTACAATGAGCAGTTCTTC
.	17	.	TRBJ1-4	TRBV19	CASNPRGLGATNEKLFF	TGTGCCAGTAACCCGAGGGGCTTGGGAGCAACTAATGAAAAACTGTTTTTT
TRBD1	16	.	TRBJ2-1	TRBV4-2	CASSQDWDRGYNEQFF	TGTGCCAGCAGCCAAGATTGGGACAGGGGTTACAATGAGCAGTTCTTC
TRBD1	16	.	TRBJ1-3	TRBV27	CASSLTQGVSGNTIYF	TGTGCCAGCAGTTTAACGCAGGGGGTCTCTGGAAACACCATATATTTT
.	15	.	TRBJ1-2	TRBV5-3	CARSPDKAVNYGYTF	TGTGCCAGAAGCCCCGACAAAGCAGTAAACTATGGCTACACCTTC
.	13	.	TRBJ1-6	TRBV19	CASSIDLGSPLHF	TGTGCCAGTAGTATAGATTTAGGTTCACCCCTCCACTTT
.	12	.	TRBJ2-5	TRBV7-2	CASSFDGGTQYF	TGTGCCAGCAGTTTCGACGGGGGGACCCAGTACTTC
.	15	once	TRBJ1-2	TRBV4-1	CASSQMALTNYGYTF	TGCGCCAGCAGCCAAATGGCCTTAACTAACTATGGCTACACCTTC
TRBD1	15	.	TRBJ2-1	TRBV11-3	CASLIPGQGSNEQFF	TGTGCCAGCCTTATCCCGGGACAGGGGTCAAATGAGCAGTTCTTC
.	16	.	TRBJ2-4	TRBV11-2	CASSARTTGEGNIQYF	TGTGCCAGCAGCGCCCGGACCACAGGGGAGGGAAACATTCAGTACTTC
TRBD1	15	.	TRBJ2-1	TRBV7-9	CASSLRDRAHNEQFF	TGTGCCAGCAGCTTAAGGGACAGGGCCCACAATGAGCAGTTCTTC
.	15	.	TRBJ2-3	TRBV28	CASSYQTGTTDTQYF	TGTGCCAGCAGCTACCAAACAGGGACCACAGATACGCAGTATTTT
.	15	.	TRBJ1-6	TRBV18	CASSQDRSLNSPLHF	TGTGCCAGCTCTCAGGACCGCTCCCTTAATTCACCCCTCCACTTT
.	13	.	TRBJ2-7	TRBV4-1	CASSQRIFSEQYF	TGCGCCAGCAGCCAAAGAATCTTCTCCGAGCAGTACTTC
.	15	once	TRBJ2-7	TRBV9	CASSLGEASSYEQYF	TGTGCCAGCAGTTTGGGGGAAGCGAGCTCCTACGAGCAGTACTTC
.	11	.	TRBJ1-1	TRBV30	CAWTVGTEAFF	TGTGCCTGGACAGTGGGGACTGAAGCTTTCTTT
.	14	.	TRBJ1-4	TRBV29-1	CSVEDRGGDEKLFF	TGCAGCGTTGAAGATCGGGGAGGGGATGAAAAACTGTTTTTT
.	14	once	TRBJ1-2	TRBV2	CASSEEAGYYGYTF	TGTGCCAGCAGTGAAGAGGCAGGGTACTATGGCTACACCTTC
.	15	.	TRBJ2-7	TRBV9	CASSVAAGTNYEQYF	TGTGCCAGCAGCGTAGCGGCAGGGACAAACTACGAGCAGTACTTC
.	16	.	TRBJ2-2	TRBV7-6	CASSLGRGQYTGELFF	TGTGCCAGCAGCTTAGGCAGGGGTCAGTACACCGGGGAGCTGTTTTTT
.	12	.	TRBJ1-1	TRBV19	CASSPGNTEAFF	TGTGCCAGTTCCCCCGGGAACACTGAAGCTTTCTTT
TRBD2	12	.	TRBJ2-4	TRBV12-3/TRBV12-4	CASTEGTGGQHF	TGTGCCAGCACCGAAGGGACGGGGGGGCAGCACTTC
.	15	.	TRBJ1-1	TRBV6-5	CASSYGSGLNTEAFF	TGTGCCAGCAGTTACGGGTCAGGGTTGAACACTGAAGCTTTCTTT
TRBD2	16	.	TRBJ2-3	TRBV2	CASNPPRTSGTDTQYF	TGTGCCAGCAACCCCCCCAGGACTAGCGGAACAGATACGCAGTATTTT
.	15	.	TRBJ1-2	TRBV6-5	CASTQDGGANYGYTF	TGTGCCAGCACCCAAGATGGGGGAGCTAACTATGGCTACACCTTC
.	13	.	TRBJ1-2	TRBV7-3	CASSLDSGDGYTF	TGTGCCAGCAGCTTAGACTCCGGGGACGGCTACACCTTC
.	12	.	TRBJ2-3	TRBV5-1	CASSLAGDTQYF	TGCGCCAGCAGCTTGGCAGGAGATACGCAGTATTTT
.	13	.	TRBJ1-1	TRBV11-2	CASERTANTEAFF	TGTGCCAGCGAGAGGACGGCGAACACTGAAGCTTTCTTT
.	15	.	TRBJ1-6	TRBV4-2	CASSQDGGTRQPLHF	TGTGCCAGCAGCCAAGATGGAGGGACAAGACAACCCCTCCACTTT
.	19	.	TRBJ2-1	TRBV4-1	CASSQDTHLQGVQVKGQFF	TGCGCCAGCAGCCAAGATACCCACCTACAGGGCGTCCAGGTGAAAGGTCAGTTCTTC
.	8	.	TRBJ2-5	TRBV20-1	CRWGTQYF	TGCAGATGGGGGACCCAGTACTTC
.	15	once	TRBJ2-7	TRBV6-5	CASRDSLAPSYEQYF	TGTGCCAGCAGAGATAGTCTAGCGCCCTCCTACGAGCAGTACTTC
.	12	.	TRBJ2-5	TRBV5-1	CASSLSRETQYF	TGCGCCAGCAGCCTCAGCCGAGAGACCCAGTACTTC